This paragraph covers one T cell receptor beta chain sequence. Antigen unknown. This record comes from a study of graft-versus-host responses after intestinal transplantation. Data came from immunoSEQ multiplex PCR; TCRdb stores just in-frame clones and leaves some out. The sample lists 70,000 to 75,000 clones, 80% to 90% occurring once. This CDR3 region has 16 residues. Trimming took 4 bases from V and 2 from J; bases not matched to a gene: 8. Per germline, CDR1 SGHVS and CDR2 FNYEAQ. The origin of this receptor is a human donor who received an intestinal transplant. The source was unstimulated CD8+ T cells sorted from spleen or lymph node cells, collected before intestinal transplant. V usage is TRBV7-6 and J usage is TRBJ1-1, with 9 bases matching TRBD1. In DNA form, the CDR3 reads TGTGCCAGCAGCTCCGGAGACAGGGGGATTAACACTGAAGCTTTCTTT. This encodes CASSSGDRGINTEAFF.